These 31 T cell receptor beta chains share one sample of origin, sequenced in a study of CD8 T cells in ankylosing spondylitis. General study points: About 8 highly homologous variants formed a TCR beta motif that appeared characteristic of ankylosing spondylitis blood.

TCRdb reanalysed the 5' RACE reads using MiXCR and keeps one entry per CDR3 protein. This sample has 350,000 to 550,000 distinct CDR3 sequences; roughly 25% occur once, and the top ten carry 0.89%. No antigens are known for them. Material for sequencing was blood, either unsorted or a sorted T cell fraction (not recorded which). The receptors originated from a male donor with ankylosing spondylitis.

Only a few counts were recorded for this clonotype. The CDR3 reads CSARDSSGHLEQYF. As DNA, the CDR3 is TGCAGTGCTAGAGATTCTAGCGGCCACCTTGAGCAGTACTTC. This chain uses TRBV20-1 with TRBJ2-7, with TRBD2 matching 7 bases. The CDR3 sequence is 14 residues long. Trimming removed 0 bases from V and 7 bases from J; junction bases left unmatched: 9. Germline CDR1 is DFQATT and CDR2 is SNEGSKA (reference sequence).

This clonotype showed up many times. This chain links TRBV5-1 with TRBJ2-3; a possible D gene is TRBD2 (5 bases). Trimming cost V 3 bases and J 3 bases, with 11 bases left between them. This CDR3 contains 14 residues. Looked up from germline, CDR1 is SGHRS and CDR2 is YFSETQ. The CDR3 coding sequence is TGCGCCAGCAGCTCCCCGGGATCAACAGATACGCAGTATTTT. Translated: CASSSPGSTDTQYF.

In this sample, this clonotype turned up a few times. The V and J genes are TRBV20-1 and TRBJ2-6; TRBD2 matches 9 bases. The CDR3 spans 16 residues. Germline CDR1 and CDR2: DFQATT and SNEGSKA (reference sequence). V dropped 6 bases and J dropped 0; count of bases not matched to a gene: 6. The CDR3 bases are TGCAGTGCATGGACTAGCGAATCCTCTGGGGCCAACGTCCTGACTTTC. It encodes CSAWTSESSGANVLTF.

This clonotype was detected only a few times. The CDR3 here is CASGGPLAGGGELFF. The CDR3 DNA reads TGTGCCAGCGGGGGGCCACTAGCGGGAGGCGGGGAGCTGTTTTTT. The rearrangement links TRBV12-3 or TRBV12-4 to TRBJ2-2; 12 bases fit TRBD2. This CDR3 region has 15 residues. V dropped 8 bases and J dropped 7; count of bases not matched to a gene: 8.

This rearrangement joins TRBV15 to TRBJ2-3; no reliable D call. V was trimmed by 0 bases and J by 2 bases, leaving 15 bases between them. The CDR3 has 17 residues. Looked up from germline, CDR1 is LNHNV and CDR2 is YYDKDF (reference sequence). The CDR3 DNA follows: TGTGCCACCAGCAGAGAGGAACCCCGACCCCTCACAGATACGCAGTATTTT. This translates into CATSREEPRPLTDTQYF.

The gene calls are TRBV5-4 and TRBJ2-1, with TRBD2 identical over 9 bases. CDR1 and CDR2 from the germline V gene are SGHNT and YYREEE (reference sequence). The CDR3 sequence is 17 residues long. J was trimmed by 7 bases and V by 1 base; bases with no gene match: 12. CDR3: CASSLRTSALTRNEQFF. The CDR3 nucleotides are TGTGCCAGCAGCTTGCGGACTAGCGCCCTTACGAGAAATGAGCAGTTCTTC. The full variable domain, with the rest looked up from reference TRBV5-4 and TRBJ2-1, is ETGVTQSPTHLIKTRGQQVTLRCSSQSGHNTVSWYQQALGQGPQFIFQYYREEENGRGNFPPRFSGLQFPNYSSELNVNALELDDSALYLCASSLRTSALTRNEQFFGPGTRLTVL.

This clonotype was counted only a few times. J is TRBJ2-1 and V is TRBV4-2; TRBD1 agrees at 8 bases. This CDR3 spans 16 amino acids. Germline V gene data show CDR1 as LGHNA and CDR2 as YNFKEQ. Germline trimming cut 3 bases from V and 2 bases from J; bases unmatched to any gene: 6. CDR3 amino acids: CASSHQGQGTYNEQFF. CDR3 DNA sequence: TGTGCCAGCAGCCACCAAGGACAGGGCACCTACAATGAGCAGTTCTTC.

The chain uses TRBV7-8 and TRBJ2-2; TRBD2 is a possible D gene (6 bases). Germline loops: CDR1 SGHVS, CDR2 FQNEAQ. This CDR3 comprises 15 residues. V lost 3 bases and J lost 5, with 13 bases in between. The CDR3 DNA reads TGTGCCAGCAGCTTGCGACTAGACCAAACCGGGGAGCTGTTTTTT. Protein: CASSLRLDQTGELFF. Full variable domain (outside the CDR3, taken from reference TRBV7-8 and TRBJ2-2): GAGVSQSPRYKVAKRGQDVALRCDPISGHVSLFWYQQALGQGPEFLTYFQNEAQLDKSGLPSDRFFAERPEGSVSTLKIQRTQQEDSAVYLCASSLRLDQTGELFFGEGSRLTVL.

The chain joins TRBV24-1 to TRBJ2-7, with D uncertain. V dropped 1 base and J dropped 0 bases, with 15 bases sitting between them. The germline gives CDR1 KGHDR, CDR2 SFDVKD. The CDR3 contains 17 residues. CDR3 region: CATSDFTRRRSSYEQYV. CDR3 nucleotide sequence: TGTGCCACCAGTGATTTCACTCGCAGGCGCAGCTCCTACGAGCAGTACGTC.

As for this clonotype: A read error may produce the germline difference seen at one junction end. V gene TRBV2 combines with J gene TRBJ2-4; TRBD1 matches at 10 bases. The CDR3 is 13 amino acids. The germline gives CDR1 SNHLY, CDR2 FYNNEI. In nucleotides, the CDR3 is TGTGCCAGCAACCCGGGACAGGGGAACATCCAGTACTTC. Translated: CASNPGQGNIQYF. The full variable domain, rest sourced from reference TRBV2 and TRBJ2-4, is EPEVTQTPSHQVTQMGQEVILRCVPISNHLYFYWYRQILGQKVEFLVSFYNNEISEKSEIFDDQFSVERPDGSNFTLKIRSTKLEDSAMYFCASNPGQGNIQYFGAGTRLSVL.

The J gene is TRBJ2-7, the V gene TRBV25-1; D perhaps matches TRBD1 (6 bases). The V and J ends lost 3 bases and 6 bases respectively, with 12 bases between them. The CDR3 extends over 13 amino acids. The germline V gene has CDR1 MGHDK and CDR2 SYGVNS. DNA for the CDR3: TGTGCCAGCAGTGAGGAAAACAGGGTCGAGCAGTACTTC. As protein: CASSEENRVEQYF.

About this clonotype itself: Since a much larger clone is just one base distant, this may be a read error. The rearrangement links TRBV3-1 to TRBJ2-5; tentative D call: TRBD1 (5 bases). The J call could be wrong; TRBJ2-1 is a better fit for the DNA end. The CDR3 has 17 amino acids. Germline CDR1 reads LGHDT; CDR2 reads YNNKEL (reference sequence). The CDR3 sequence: CASSQNPSQGVQETQFF. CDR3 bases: TGTGCCAGCAGCCAAAACCCCAGCCAAGGGGTACAAGAGACCCAGTTCTTC.

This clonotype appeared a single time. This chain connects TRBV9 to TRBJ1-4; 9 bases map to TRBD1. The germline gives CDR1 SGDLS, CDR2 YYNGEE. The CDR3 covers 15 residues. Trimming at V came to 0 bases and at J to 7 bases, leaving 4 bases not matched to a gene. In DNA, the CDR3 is TGTGCCAGCAGCGTAGGAACAGGGGGCATTGAAAAACTGTTTTTT. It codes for CASSVGTGGIEKLFF. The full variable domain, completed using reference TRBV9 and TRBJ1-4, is DSGVTQTPKHLITATGQRVTLRCSPRSGDLSVYWYQQSLDQGLQFLIQYYNGEERAKGNILERFSAQQFPDLHSELNLSSLELGDSALYFCASSVGTGGIEKLFFGSGTQLSVL.

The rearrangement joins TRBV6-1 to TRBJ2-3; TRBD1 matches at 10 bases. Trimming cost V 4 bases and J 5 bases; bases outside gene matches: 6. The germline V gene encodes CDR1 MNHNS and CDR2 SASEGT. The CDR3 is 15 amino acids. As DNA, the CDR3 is TGTGCCAGCAGTGGGACAGGGGGTCGGAAAGATACGCAGTATTTT. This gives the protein CASSGTGGRKDTQYF.

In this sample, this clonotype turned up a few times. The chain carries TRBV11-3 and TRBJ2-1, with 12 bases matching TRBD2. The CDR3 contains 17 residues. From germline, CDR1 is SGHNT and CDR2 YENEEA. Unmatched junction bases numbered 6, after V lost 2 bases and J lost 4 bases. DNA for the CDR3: TGTGCCAGCAGCTTAAACGTCCTAGCGGGAGGGTACAATGAGCAGTTCTTC. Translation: CASSLNVLAGGYNEQFF.

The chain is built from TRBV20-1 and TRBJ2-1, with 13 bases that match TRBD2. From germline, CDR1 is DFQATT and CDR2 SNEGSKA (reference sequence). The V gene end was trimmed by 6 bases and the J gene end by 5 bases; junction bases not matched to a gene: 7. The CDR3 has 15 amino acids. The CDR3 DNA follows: TGCAGTGCCCTGGGACTAGCGGGACTACACAATGAGCAGTTCTTC. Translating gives CSALGLAGLHNEQFF.

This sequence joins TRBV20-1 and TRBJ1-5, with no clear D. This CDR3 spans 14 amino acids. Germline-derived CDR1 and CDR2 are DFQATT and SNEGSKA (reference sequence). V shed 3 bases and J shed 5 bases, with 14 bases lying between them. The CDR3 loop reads CSARPPGGYQPQHF. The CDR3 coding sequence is TGCAGTGCTAGGCCCCCGGGAGGGTATCAGCCCCAGCATTTT.

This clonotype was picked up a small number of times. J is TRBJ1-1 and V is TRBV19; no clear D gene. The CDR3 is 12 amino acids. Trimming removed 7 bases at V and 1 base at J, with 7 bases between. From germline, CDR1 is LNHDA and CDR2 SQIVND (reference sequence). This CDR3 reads CASKLANTEAFF. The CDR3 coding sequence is TGTGCCAGTAAATTGGCGAACACTGAAGCTTTCTTT. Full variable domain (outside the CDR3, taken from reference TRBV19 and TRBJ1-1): DGGITQSPKYLFRKEGQNVTLSCEQNLNHDAMYWYRQDPGQGLRLIYYSQIVNDFQKGDIAEGYSVSREKKESFPLTVTSAQKNPTAFYLCASKLANTEAFFGQGTRLTVV.

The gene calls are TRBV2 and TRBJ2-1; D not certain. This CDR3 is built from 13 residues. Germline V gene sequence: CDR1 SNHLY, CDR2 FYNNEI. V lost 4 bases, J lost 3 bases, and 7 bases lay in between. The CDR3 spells CASSAGRYNEQFF. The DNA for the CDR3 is TGTGCCAGCAGTGCGGGTCGCTACAATGAGCAGTTCTTC.

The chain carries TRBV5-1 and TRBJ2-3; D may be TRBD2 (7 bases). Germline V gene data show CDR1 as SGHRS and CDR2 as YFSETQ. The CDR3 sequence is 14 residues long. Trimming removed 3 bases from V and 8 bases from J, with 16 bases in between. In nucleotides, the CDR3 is TGCGCCAGCAGCTGGGGGGGCGTTGAGGCTACGCAGTATTTT. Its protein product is CASSWGGVEATQYF.

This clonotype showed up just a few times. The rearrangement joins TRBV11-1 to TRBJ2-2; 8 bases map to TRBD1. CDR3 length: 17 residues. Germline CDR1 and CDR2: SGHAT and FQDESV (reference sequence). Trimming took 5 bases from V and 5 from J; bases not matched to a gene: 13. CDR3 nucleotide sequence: TGTGCCAGCAGCCTCGGACAGGGCTCACTTGGGACCGGGGAGCTGTTTTTT. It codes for CASSLGQGSLGTGELFF.

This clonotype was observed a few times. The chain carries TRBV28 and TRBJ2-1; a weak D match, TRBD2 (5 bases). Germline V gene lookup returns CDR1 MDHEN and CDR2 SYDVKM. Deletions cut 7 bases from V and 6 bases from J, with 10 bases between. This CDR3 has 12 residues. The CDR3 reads CASNRGTNEQFF. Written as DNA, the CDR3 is TGTGCCAGCAACCGGGGTACCAATGAGCAGTTCTTC.

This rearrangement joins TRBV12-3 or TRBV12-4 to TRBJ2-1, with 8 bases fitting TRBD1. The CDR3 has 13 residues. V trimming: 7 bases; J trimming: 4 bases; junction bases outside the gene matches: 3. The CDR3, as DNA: TGTGCCAGCACCAGACAGGGGTACAATGAGCAGTTCTTC. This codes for CASTRQGYNEQFF.

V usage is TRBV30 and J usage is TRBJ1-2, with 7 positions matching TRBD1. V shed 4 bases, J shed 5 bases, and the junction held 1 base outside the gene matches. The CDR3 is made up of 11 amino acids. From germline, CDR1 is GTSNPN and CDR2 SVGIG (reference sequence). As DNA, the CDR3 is TGTGCCTGGACAGGGGGATATGGCTACACCTTC. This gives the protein CAWTGGYGYTF. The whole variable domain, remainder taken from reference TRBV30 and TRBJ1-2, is SQTIHQWPATLVQPVGSPLSLECTVEGTSNPNLYWYRQAAGRGLQLLFYSVGIGQISSEVPQNLSASRPQDRQFILSSKKLLLSDSGFYLCAWTGGYGYTFGSGTRLTVV.

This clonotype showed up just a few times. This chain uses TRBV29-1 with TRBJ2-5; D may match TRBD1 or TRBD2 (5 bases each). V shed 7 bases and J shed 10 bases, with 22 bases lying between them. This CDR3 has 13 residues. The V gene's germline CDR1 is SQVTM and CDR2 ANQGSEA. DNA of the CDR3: TGCAGCGCATTGACCGGGACCCGGATTGACCAGTACTTC. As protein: CSALTGTRIDQYF.

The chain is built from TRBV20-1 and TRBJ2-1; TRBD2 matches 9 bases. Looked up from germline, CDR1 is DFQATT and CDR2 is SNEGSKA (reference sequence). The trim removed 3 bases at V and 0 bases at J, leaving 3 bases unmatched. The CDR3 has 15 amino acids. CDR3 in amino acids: CSARNSGSSYNEQFF. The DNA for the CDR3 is TGCAGTGCTAGGAATAGCGGGAGCTCCTACAATGAGCAGTTCTTC.

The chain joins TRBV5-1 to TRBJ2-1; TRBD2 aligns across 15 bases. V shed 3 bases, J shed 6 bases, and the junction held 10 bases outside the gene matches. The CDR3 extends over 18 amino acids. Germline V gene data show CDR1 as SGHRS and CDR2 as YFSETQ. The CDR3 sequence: CASSWGLAGGRGSNEQFF. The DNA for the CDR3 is TGCGCCAGCAGCTGGGGACTAGCGGGAGGCCGAGGTTCCAATGAGCAGTTCTTC.

CDR3: CASSLFGFTSVQETQYF. In nucleotides, the CDR3 is TGCGCCAGCAGCTTGTTTGGGTTTACTAGCGTACAAGAGACCCAGTACTTC. This chain connects TRBV5-1 to TRBJ2-5; 7 nucleotides agree with TRBD2. V lost 1 base, J lost 2 bases, and 11 bases stayed unmatched. The CDR3 has 17 residues. Germline CDR1 reads SGHRS; CDR2 reads YFSETQ.

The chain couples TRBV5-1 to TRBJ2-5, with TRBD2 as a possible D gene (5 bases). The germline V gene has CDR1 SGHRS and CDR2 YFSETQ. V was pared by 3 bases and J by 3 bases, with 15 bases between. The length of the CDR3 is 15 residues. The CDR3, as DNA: TGCGCCAGCAGCTCATGGACTGGGGATAAAGAGACCCAGTACTTC. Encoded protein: CASSSWTGDKETQYF. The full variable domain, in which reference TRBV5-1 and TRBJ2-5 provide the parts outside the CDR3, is KAGVTQTPRYLIKTRGQQVTLSCSPISGHRSVSWYQQTPGQGLQFLFEYFSETQRNKGNFPGRFSGRQFSNSRSEMNVSTLELGDSALYLCASSSWTGDKETQYFGPGTRLLVL.

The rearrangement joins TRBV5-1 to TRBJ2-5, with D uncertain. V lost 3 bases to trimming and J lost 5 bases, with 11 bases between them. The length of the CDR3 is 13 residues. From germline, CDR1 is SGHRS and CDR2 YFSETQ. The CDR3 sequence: CASSSDVLETQYF. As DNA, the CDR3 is TGCGCCAGCAGCTCGGACGTGTTGGAGACCCAGTACTTC.

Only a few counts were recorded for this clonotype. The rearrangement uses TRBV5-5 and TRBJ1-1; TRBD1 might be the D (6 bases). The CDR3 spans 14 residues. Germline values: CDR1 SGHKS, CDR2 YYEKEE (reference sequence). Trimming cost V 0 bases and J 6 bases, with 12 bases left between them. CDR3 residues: CASSLEQGSAEAFF. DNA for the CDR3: TGTGCCAGCAGCTTGGAACAGGGAAGCGCTGAAGCTTTCTTT.